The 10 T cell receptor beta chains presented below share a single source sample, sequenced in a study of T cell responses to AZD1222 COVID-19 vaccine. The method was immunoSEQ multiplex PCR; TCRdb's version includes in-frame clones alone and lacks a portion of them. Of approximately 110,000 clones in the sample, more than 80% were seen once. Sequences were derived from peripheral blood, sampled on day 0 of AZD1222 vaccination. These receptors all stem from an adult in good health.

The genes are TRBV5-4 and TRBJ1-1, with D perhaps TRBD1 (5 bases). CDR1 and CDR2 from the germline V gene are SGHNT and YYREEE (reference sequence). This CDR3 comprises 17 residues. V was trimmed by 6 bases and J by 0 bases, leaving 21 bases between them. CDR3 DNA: TGTGCCAGCACCCGGAGGGGCGCTCCTTTTATGAACACTGAAGCTTTCTTT. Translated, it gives CASTRRGAPFMNTEAFF.

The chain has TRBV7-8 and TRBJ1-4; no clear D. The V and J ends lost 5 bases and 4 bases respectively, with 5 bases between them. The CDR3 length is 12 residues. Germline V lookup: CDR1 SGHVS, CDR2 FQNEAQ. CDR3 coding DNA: TGTGCCAGCAGCAAACGTAATGAAAAACTGTTTTTT. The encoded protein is CASSKRNEKLFF. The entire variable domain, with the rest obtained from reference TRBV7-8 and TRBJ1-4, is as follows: GAGVSQSPRYKVAKRGQDVALRCDPISGHVSLFWYQQALGQGPEFLTYFQNEAQLDKSGLPSDRFFAERPEGSVSTLKIQRTQQEDSAVYLCASSKRNEKLFFGSGTQLSVL.

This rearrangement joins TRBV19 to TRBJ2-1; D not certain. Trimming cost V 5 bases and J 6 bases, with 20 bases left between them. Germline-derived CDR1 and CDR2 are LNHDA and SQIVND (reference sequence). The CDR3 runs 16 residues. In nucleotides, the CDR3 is TGTGCCAGTAGTGCGAATACTCCTATTCCCCTCAATGAGCAGTTCTTC. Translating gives CASSANTPIPLNEQFF.

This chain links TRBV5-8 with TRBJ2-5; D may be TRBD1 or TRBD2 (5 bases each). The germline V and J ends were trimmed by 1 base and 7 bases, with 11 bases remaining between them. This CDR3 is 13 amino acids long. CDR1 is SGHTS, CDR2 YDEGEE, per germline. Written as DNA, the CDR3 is TGTGCCAGCAGCTTGAGAGGGGTGGTGACCCAGTACTTC. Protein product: CASSLRGVVTQYF. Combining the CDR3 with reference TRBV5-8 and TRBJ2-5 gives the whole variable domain EAGVTQSPTHLIKTRGQQATLRCSPISGHTSVYWYQQALGLGLQFLLWYDEGEERNRGNFPPRFSGRQFPNYSSELNVNALELEDSALYLCASSLRGVVTQYFGPGTRLLVL.

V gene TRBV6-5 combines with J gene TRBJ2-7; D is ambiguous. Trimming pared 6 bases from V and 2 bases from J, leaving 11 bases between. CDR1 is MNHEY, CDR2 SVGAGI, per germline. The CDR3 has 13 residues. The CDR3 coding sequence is TGTGCCAGCAGCCTAGTCGCTCCCTACGAGCAGTACTTC. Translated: CASSLVAPYEQYF.

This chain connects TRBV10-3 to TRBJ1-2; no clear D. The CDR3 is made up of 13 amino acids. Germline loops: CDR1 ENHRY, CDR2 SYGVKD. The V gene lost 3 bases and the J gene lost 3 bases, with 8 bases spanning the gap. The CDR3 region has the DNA TGTGCCATCAGTGAAGGCCAGGACTATGGCTACACCTTC. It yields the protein CAISEGQDYGYTF.

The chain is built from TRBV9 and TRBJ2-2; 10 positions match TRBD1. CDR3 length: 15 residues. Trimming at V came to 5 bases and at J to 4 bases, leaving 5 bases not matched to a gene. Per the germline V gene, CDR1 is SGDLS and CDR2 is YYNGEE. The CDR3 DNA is TGTGCCAGCAGGACAGGGGGCTATGGCACCGGGGAGCTGTTTTTT. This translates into CASRTGGYGTGELFF.

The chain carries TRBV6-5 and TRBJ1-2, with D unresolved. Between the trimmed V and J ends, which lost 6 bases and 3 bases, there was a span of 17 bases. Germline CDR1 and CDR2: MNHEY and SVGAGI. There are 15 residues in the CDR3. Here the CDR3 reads CASSSPGRNHYGYTF. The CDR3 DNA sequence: TGTGCCAGCAGCTCACCCGGACGCAACCACTATGGCTACACCTTC.

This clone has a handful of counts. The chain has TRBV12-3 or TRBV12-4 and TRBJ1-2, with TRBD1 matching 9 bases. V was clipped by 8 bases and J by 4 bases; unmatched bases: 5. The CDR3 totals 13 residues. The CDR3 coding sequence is TGTGCCAGCTCGGACAGGGGCGGCTATGGCTACACCTTC. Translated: CASSDRGGYGYTF.

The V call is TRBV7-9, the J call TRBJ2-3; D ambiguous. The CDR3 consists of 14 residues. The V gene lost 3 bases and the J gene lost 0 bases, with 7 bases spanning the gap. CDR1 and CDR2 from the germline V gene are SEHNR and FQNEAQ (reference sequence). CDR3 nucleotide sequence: TGTGCCAGCAGCTTTCAAACTAGCACAGATACGCAGTATTTT. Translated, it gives CASSFQTSTDTQYF.